These 7 T cell receptor beta chains were all obtained from the same sample, sequenced in a study of cytomegalovirus exposure and HLA in healthy donors. The PCR made use of 60 Vbeta and 13 Jbeta primers. TCRdb's table, derived via immunoSEQ multiplex PCR, lists solely in-frame clones and lacks some. The data hold tens of thousands of clones, with around 75% observed a single time. The sequencing sample was made of PBMCs. The source of these receptors is a man aged 35-49 years in good health and CMV-seronegative.

This clone was detected only a few times. Here the CDR3 reads CASNPGQGSGNTIYF. The DNA for the CDR3 is TGTGCCAGCAACCCGGGACAGGGAAGTGGAAACACCATATATTTT. This chain uses TRBV5-6 with TRBJ1-3; 9 bases align to TRBD1. CDR3 length equals 15 residues. Germline lookup yields CDR1 SGHDT and CDR2 YYEEEE. With V trimmed by 6 bases and J by 3 bases, 7 bases remained unmatched.

This clone showed up just a few times. This sequence joins TRBV28 and TRBJ1-1; 11 bases are shared with TRBD1. V trimming: 6 bases; J trimming: 3 bases; junction bases outside the gene matches: 0. The CDR3 length is 13 residues. Germline V gene sequence: CDR1 MDHEN, CDR2 SYDVKM. DNA for the CDR3: TGTGCCAGCAGGGGACAGGGGGACACTGAAGCTTTCTTT. Encoded protein: CASRGQGDTEAFF.

The chain carries TRBV18 and TRBJ1-6, with D perhaps TRBD1 (5 bases). Trimming took off 1 base at V and 2 bases at J, with 9 bases between the two ends. Germline values: CDR1 KGHSH, CDR2 LQKENI. The length of the CDR3 is 16 residues. The CDR3 reads CASSPQQETYNSPLHF. CDR3 sequence (DNA): TGTGCCAGCTCACCACAACAGGAGACCTATAATTCACCCCTCCACTTT.

V gene TRBV4-1 combines with J gene TRBJ2-6, with TRBD1 matching over 7 bases. Germline-derived CDR1 and CDR2 are MGHRA and YSYEKL. The CDR3 consists of 13 residues. J gave up 12 bases and V 1 base, and 3 bases lay outside the gene matches. The CDR3: CASSQVRGSVLTF. The CDR3 DNA reads as TGCGCCAGCAGCCAAGTCAGGGGGAGCGTCCTGACTTTC.

The chain joins TRBV5-4 to TRBJ2-7; 8 positions match TRBD2. Germline lookup yields CDR1 SGHNT and CDR2 YYREEE (reference sequence). The V segment lost 3 bases and the J segment 5 bases; nucleotides outside the gene matches: 10. CDR3 length: 15 amino acids. CDR3 residues: CASSSSSGLSHEQYF. In nucleotides, the CDR3 is TGTGCCAGCAGCTCCTCTAGCGGGCTTTCCCACGAGCAGTACTTC. Combining the CDR3 with reference TRBV5-4 and TRBJ2-7 gives the whole variable domain ETGVTQSPTHLIKTRGQQVTLRCSSQSGHNTVSWYQQALGQGPQFIFQYYREEENGRGNFPPRFSGLQFPNYSSELNVNALELDDSALYLCASSSSSGLSHEQYFGPGTRLTVT.

The V and J genes are TRBV6-6 and TRBJ2-7, with 8 bases aligning to TRBD1. CDR3 length: 15 residues. V was pared by 1 base and J by 3 bases, with 5 bases of the junction left unmatched. Germline V CDR1 and CDR2: MNHNY, SVGAGI (reference sequence). CDR3 region: CASSYYDRGGYEQYF. CDR3 nucleotides: TGTGCCAGCAGTTACTACGACAGGGGTGGCTACGAGCAGTACTTC.

This clone appeared once. The genes are TRBV6-4 and TRBJ1-1; D unclear. The germline V gene has CDR1 MRHNA and CDR2 SNTAGT. The CDR3 consists of 11 residues. With 6 bases removed from V and 2 bases from J, the gap between germline ends came to 4 bases. CDR3 sequence reads: CASRLNTEAFF. DNA for the CDR3: TGTGCCAGCAGGCTAAACACTGAAGCTTTCTTT.